This passage covers 5 T cell receptor beta chains from one sample sequenced in a study of beta chain features in type 1 diabetes. The authors reverse transcribed all of the isolated RNA, so sequencing captured expressed TCRB transcripts. Produced via immunoSEQ multiplex PCR; TCRdb's table is partial and in-frame only. The sample includes approximately 470,000 clones, roughly 31% seen only once; the top ten take about 0.065%. Input material: naive CD4+ T cells from blood. Receptors originate from a man between 18 and 35 years old in good health.

The chain carries TRBV29-1 and TRBJ1-2; D is perhaps TRBD1 (5 bases). Germline V CDR1 and CDR2: SQVTM, ANQGSEA. V lost 7 bases and J 2 bases, leaving 8 bases between the germline ends. This CDR3 is built from 11 residues. The CDR3 loop is CSATVNYGYTF. The CDR3 DNA reads TGCAGCGCGACAGTCAACTATGGCTACACCTTC.

The genes are TRBV6-5 and TRBJ2-3; a possible D gene is TRBD2 (5 bases). Germline V lookup: CDR1 MNHEY, CDR2 SVGAGI. The CDR3 covers 13 residues. The V and J ends lost 5 bases and 3 bases respectively, with 9 bases between them. Written as DNA, the CDR3 is TGTGCCAGCAGTAGCCCGGGAACAGATACGCAGTATTTT. This translates into CASSSPGTDTQYF.

Only a few counts were recorded for this clone. The rearrangement uses TRBV4-1 and TRBJ2-1; 8 nucleotides align to TRBD2. Looked up from germline, CDR1 is MGHRA and CDR2 is YSYEKL. V shed 6 bases, J shed 3 bases, and the junction held 4 bases outside the gene matches. The CDR3 has 14 residues. In DNA, the CDR3 is TGCGCCAGCAGACCGGGACTAGTCTACAATGAGCAGTTCTTC. It encodes CASRPGLVYNEQFF.

This chain uses TRBV5-1 with TRBJ2-2, with D possibly TRBD2 on 5 matching bases. The CDR3 consists of 14 residues. Germline CDR1 reads SGHRS; CDR2 reads YFSETQ. Trimming pared 3 bases from V and 6 bases from J, leaving 12 bases between. CDR3 sequence (DNA): TGCGCCAGCAGCTCCGGGATATCCCCCGGGGAGCTGTTTTTT. Residues: CASSSGISPGELFF.

This chain connects TRBV2 to TRBJ2-1; D gene unclear. Looked up from germline, CDR1 is SNHLY and CDR2 is FYNNEI. This CDR3 is built from 14 residues. The V gene lost 5 bases and the J gene lost 4 bases, with 12 bases spanning the gap. CDR3 in DNA: TGTGCCAGCAGTTCGTCAAGGGTGTACAATGAGCAGTTCTTC. This gives the protein CASSSSRVYNEQFF.